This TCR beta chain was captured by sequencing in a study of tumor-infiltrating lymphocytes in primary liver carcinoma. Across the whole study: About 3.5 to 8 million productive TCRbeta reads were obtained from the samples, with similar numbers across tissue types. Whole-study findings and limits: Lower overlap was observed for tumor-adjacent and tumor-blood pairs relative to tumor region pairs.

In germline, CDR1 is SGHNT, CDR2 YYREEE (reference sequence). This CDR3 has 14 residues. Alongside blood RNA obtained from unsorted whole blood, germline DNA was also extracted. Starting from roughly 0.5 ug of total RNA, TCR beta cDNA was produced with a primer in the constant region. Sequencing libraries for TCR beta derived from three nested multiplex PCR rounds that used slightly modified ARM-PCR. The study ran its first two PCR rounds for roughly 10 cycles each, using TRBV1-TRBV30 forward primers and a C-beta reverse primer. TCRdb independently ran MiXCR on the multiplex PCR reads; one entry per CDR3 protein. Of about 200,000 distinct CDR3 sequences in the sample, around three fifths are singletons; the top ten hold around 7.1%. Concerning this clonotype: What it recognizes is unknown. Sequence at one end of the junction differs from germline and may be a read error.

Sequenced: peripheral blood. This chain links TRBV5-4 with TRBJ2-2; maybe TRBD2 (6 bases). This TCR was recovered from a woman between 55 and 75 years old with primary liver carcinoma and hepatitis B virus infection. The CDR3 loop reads CASSSEGRTGELVF. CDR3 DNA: TGTGCCAGCAGCTCGGAGGGCCGAACCGGGGAGCTGGTTTTT.